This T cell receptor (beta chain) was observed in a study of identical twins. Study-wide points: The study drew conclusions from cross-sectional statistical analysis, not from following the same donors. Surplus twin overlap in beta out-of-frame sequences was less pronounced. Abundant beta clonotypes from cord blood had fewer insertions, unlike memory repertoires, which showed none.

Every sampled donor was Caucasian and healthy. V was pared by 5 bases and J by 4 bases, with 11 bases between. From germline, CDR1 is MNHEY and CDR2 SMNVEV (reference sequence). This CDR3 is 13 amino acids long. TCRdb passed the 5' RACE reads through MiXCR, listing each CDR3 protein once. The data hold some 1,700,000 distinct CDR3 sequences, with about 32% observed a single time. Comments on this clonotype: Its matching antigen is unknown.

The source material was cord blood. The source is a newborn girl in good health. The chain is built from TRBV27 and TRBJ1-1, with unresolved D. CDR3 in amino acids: CASSTRSGTEAFF. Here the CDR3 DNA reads TGTGCCAGCAGTACCAGGTCGGGCACTGAAGCTTTCTTT.